This TCR beta chain was recorded in a study of cytomegalovirus exposure and HLA in healthy donors. Points from the study as a whole: Prior analysis indicated that the majority of TCR beta V segments exhibited productivity approximately 87% or approximately 30% of the time.

The CDR3 contains 15 residues. The V and J ends lost 4 bases and 5 bases respectively, with 16 bases between them. Per germline, CDR1 SGHRS and CDR2 YFSETQ. It was with 60 Vbeta and 13 Jbeta primers that the PCR ran. Generated by immunoSEQ multiplex PCR, the TCRdb table keeps only in-frame clones and is missing some. The data contain tens of thousands of clones, over 75% of them singletons. Details on this clone: Its antigen is unknown.

Sequenced input: PBMCs. The clonotype originates from a man aged 50 or older in good health and CMV-seronegative. The chain couples TRBV5-1 to TRBJ2-1, with TRBD2 as a possible D gene (6 bases). The DNA of the CDR3 is TGCGCCAGCAGCCCCCAGGAGGGCCCACACAATGAGCAGTTCTTC. Its translation is CASSPQEGPHNEQFF.